This TCR beta chain emerged from a study of blood T cell repertoires in COVID-19. Across the whole study: From the United States, Italy and Spain came samples of acute and convalescent COVID-19. In each case, the material was cDNA or gDNA derived from T cells, B-cell-depleted T cells, or PBMCs.

Here immunoSEQ multiplex PCR was the method, and the copy in TCRdb shows in-frame clones only, minus some. Of tens of thousands of clones in the sample, 86% were seen once. The germline V gene has CDR1 MNHNS and CDR2 SASEGT. V trimming: 2 bases; J trimming: 2 bases; junction bases outside the gene matches: 5. This CDR3 is built from 15 residues. The TCR comes from an older man with COVID-19, enrolled during active disease. Sequencing was done on a sample of peripheral blood. The V and J genes are TRBV6-1 and TRBJ1-2, with 7 nucleotides matching TRBD1. CDR3 loop: CASSEKGGQNYGYTF. CDR3 DNA: TGTGCCAGCAGTGAAAAGGGGGGACAGAACTATGGCTACACCTTC.